Each of the 5 T cell receptor beta chains below was sequenced from the same sample in a study of cytomegalovirus exposure and HLA in healthy donors. The PCR contained 60 Vbeta and 13 Jbeta primers. Only in-frame clones appear in the TCRdb table, and some are missing; sequencing was by immunoSEQ multiplex PCR. Among approximately 100,000 clones listed, about 84% were seen once. Sequencing was performed on PBMCs. These receptors were obtained from a man aged 18 to 29 in good health and CMV-seronegative.

V and J are TRBV5-4 and TRBJ2-1, with 12 bases that match TRBD2. V was clipped by 0 bases and J by 4 bases; unmatched bases: 8. Germline values: CDR1 SGHNT, CDR2 YYREEE (reference sequence). The CDR3 has 18 amino acids. The CDR3 DNA reads as TGTGCCAGCAGCTTGGTCCCGACTAGCGGGGGCGTTTACAATGAGCAGTTCTTC. Its translation: CASSLVPTSGGVYNEQFF. Full variable domain (remainder filled in from reference TRBV5-4 and TRBJ2-1): ETGVTQSPTHLIKTRGQQVTLRCSSQSGHNTVSWYQQALGQGPQFIFQYYREEENGRGNFPPRFSGLQFPNYSSELNVNALELDDSALYLCASSLVPTSGGVYNEQFFGPGTRLTVL.

V usage is TRBV2 and J usage is TRBJ2-1; TRBD2 aligns across 10 bases. The CDR3 runs 16 residues. Germline V CDR1 and CDR2: SNHLY, FYNNEI. The V segment lost 6 bases and the J segment 1 base; nucleotides outside the gene matches: 6. CDR3 region: CASRFSSGGSYNEQFF. CDR3 coding DNA: TGTGCCAGCAGGTTCTCTAGCGGGGGTTCCTACAATGAGCAGTTCTTC.

The rearrangement links TRBV9 to TRBJ2-5; TRBD2 matches at 10 bases. Germline V gene data show CDR1 as SGDLS and CDR2 as YYNGEE. The length of the CDR3 is 17 residues. V was pared by 0 bases and J by 3 bases, with 8 bases of the junction left unmatched. The CDR3 spells CASSVAVASGGEETQYF. CDR3 DNA sequence: TGTGCCAGCAGCGTAGCTGTGGCTAGCGGGGGAGAAGAGACCCAGTACTTC.

V usage is TRBV27 and J usage is TRBJ1-2; D not resolved. V was clipped by 2 bases and J by 3 bases, with 13 bases between them. The CDR3 has 15 residues. Looked up from germline, CDR1 is MNHEY and CDR2 is SMNVEV (reference sequence). The CDR3 spells CASSLQEGFYYGYTF. CDR3 DNA: TGTGCCAGCAGTTTACAGGAAGGATTCTACTATGGCTACACCTTC.

The V gene is TRBV19, the J gene TRBJ2-7; 11 positions agree with TRBD2. There are 14 residues in the CDR3. Germline V CDR1 and CDR2: LNHDA, SQIVND (reference sequence). The trim removed 3 bases at V and 4 bases at J, leaving 2 bases unmatched. CDR3 nucleotides: TGTGCCAGTAGTATGGGGACTAGCGGTTACGAGCAGTACTTC. This translates into CASSMGTSGYEQYF. The whole variable domain, remainder taken from reference TRBV19 and TRBJ2-7, is DGGITQSPKYLFRKEGQNVTLSCEQNLNHDAMYWYRQDPGQGLRLIYYSQIVNDFQKGDIAEGYSVSREKKESFPLTVTSAQKNPTAFYLCASSMGTSGYEQYFGPGTRLTVT.